These 20 T cell receptor beta chains were sequenced from one sample in a study of cytomegalovirus exposure and HLA in healthy donors. In the PCR, 60 Vbeta and 13 Jbeta primers were used. The assay was immunoSEQ multiplex PCR, and TCRdb's table has in-frame clones only and misses some. The data hold 150,000 to 200,000 clones, with about 88% observed a single time. The sequenced sample consisted of PBMCs. These TCRs come from a man younger than 35 in good health and CMV-seropositive.

This clone was counted once. The chain carries TRBV6-6 and TRBJ1-2; a weak D match, TRBD1 (6 bases). The CDR3 is made up of 14 amino acids. The ends were cut back, 0 bases at V and 5 bases at J, with 10 bases in the middle. Per the germline V gene, CDR1 is MNHNY and CDR2 is SVGAGI (reference sequence). The CDR3 is CASSYSSGTYGYTF. The CDR3 nucleotides read TGTGCCAGCAGTTACTCTTCCGGGACATATGGCTACACCTTC.

V usage is TRBV14 and J usage is TRBJ1-4; D perhaps matches TRBD1 (5 bases). The germline CDR1 and CDR2 sequences are SGHDN and FVKESK. V dropped 1 base and J dropped 0 bases, with 6 bases sitting between them. The CDR3 is made up of 15 amino acids. The CDR3 DNA sequence: TGTGCCAGCAGCCAAGCAGGGTCAACTAATGAAAAACTGTTTTTT. As protein: CASSQAGSTNEKLFF.

The chain recombines TRBV30 with TRBJ1-5; TRBD1 matches 9 bases. Germline CDR1 is GTSNPN and CDR2 is SVGIG (reference sequence). Trimming removed 0 bases from V and 1 base from J; junction bases left unmatched: 13. CDR3 length equals 19 residues. The CDR3 is CAWSVSPGTGRWSNQPQHF. CDR3 DNA: TGTGCCTGGAGTGTATCTCCCGGGACAGGGCGGTGGAGCAATCAGCCCCAGCATTTT. The complete variable domain, with remaining parts taken from reference TRBV30 and TRBJ1-5, reads SQTIHQWPATLVQPVGSPLSLECTVEGTSNPNLYWYRQAAGRGLQLLFYSVGIGQISSEVPQNLSASRPQDRQFILSSKKLLLSDSGFYLCAWSVSPGTGRWSNQPQHFGDGTRLSIL.

V gene TRBV19 combines with J gene TRBJ2-7, with D possibly being TRBD1 (6 bases). Germline V gene data show CDR1 as LNHDA and CDR2 as SQIVND (reference sequence). The CDR3 contains 15 residues. Trimming stripped 5 bases from V and 4 bases from J, with 18 bases between. This CDR3 reads CASSEGTGNWYEQYF. The CDR3 nucleotides are TGTGCCAGTAGTGAAGGAACAGGGAATTGGTACGAGCAGTACTTC.

The rearrangement links TRBV11-3 to TRBJ1-1, with TRBD1 matching over 7 bases. Per the germline V gene, CDR1 is SGHNT and CDR2 is YENEEA. With 5 bases clipped from V and 4 bases from J, the junction kept 1 base outside the gene matches. CDR3 length: 12 residues. DNA for the CDR3: TGTGCCAGCAGCCGACAGGGCACTGAAGCTTTCTTT. Encoded protein: CASSRQGTEAFF.

This chain's CDR3 is CASSQDPTSGGPTQETQYF. The CDR3 bases are TGTGCCAGCAGCCAAGATCCGACTAGCGGGGGGCCTACCCAAGAGACCCAGTACTTC. The J gene is TRBJ2-5, the V gene TRBV4-2, with 13 bases matching TRBD2. Germline CDR1 and CDR2: LGHNA and YNFKEQ. Losses at the gene ends were 0 bases for V and 1 base for J; bases not matched to a gene: 8. The CDR3 is made up of 19 amino acids.

The chain joins TRBV30 to TRBJ2-1; 7 nucleotides match TRBD2. Trimming at V came to 8 bases and at J to 7 bases, leaving 11 bases not matched to a gene. The CDR3 totals 13 residues. From germline, CDR1 is GTSNPN and CDR2 SVGIG (reference sequence). The CDR3 is CAEDWGGRNEQFF. The CDR3 DNA sequence: TGTGCCGAGGACTGGGGAGGGAGAAATGAGCAGTTCTTC.

The genes are TRBV4-3 and TRBJ1-1; D remains unclear. This CDR3 is built from 15 residues. The germline gives CDR1 LGHNA, CDR2 YSLEER. V lost 2 bases and J 2 bases, leaving 12 bases between the germline ends. The CDR3 protein is CASSQRSGINTEAFF. The CDR3 region has the DNA TGCGCCAGCAGCCAAAGGTCCGGGATCAACACTGAAGCTTTCTTT.

V gene TRBV19 combines with J gene TRBJ2-3; perhaps TRBD2 as D (6 bases). The germline gives CDR1 LNHDA, CDR2 SQIVND (reference sequence). V lost 5 bases to trimming and J lost 1 base, with 13 bases between them. The CDR3 runs to 15 residues. The CDR3 DNA follows: TGTGCCAGTAGTCGGGACTTCGACGGCACAGATACGCAGTATTTT. This sequence encodes CASSRDFDGTDTQYF.

The CDR3 loop reads CASSWGGNQPQHF. CDR3 DNA sequence: TGTGCCAGCAGCTGGGGAGGCAATCAGCCCCAGCATTTT. V usage is TRBV7-8 and J usage is TRBJ1-5; the D is unclear. This CDR3 spans 13 amino acids. Deletions cut 4 bases from V and 2 bases from J, with 6 bases between. CDR1 and CDR2 from the germline V gene are SGHVS and FQNEAQ.

J is TRBJ1-5 and V is TRBV7-8; no clear D. Germline assignment: CDR1 SGHVS and CDR2 FQNEAQ. V lost 4 bases and J 3 bases, leaving 7 bases between the germline ends. The CDR3 extends over 13 amino acids. For the CDR3, the DNA is TGTGCCAGCAGCTCCCAGGACAATCAGCCCCAGCATTTT. This translates into CASSSQDNQPQHF.

The CDR3 DNA sequence: TGTGCCAGCAGCGTCACCGGGACAGTCAACTATGGCTACACCTTC. Protein: CASSVTGTVNYGYTF. The chain links TRBV9 to TRBJ1-2; 7 bases map to TRBD1. Per the germline V gene, CDR1 is SGDLS and CDR2 is YYNGEE. The V and J ends lost 2 bases and 2 bases, in that order; junction bases with no gene match: 6. This CDR3 is built from 15 residues.

V gene TRBV13 combines with J gene TRBJ2-3, with D perhaps TRBD1 (8 bases). Between the trimmed V and J ends, which lost 4 bases and 1 base, there was a span of 15 bases. The V gene's germline CDR1 is PRHDT and CDR2 FYEKMQ (reference sequence). The CDR3 sequence is 16 residues long. The DNA of the CDR3 is TGTGCCAGCAGCTCGAGGGGGGGACAGGGCACAGATACGCAGTATTTT. This translates into CASSSRGGQGTDTQYF. Based on the CDR3 plus reference TRBV13 and TRBJ2-3, the full variable domain is AAGVIQSPRHLIKEKRETATLKCYPIPRHDTVYWYQQGPGQDPQFLISFYEKMQSDKGSIPDRFSAQQFSDYHSELNMSSLELGDSALYFCASSSRGGQGTDTQYFGPGTRLTVL.

The CDR3 protein is CASSLGPAQETQYF. DNA of the CDR3: TGTGCCAGCAGCTTAGGGCCAGCGCAAGAGACCCAGTACTTC. This chain connects TRBV11-2 to TRBJ2-5; D gene uncertain. The CDR3 runs to 14 residues. Germline loops: CDR1 SGHAT, CDR2 FQNNGV. Trimming stripped 1 base from V and 2 bases from J, with 8 bases between. Using reference TRBV11-2 and TRBJ2-5 for the parts outside the CDR3, the full variable domain is EAGVAQSPRYKIIEKRQSVAFWCNPISGHATLYWYQQILGQGPKLLIQFQNNGVVDDSQLPKDRFSAERLKGVDSTLKIQPAKLEDSAVYLCASSLGPAQETQYFGPGTRLLVL.

The chain links TRBV9 to TRBJ2-1; D is unclear. The CDR3 has 14 residues. V lost 0 bases to trimming and J lost 7 bases, with 11 bases between them. Germline values: CDR1 SGDLS, CDR2 YYNGEE. The chain's CDR3 is CASSVGSSPNEQFF. The CDR3, as DNA: TGTGCCAGCAGCGTAGGTAGCTCCCCGAATGAGCAGTTCTTC.

This chain joins TRBV7-6 and TRBJ1-2; 9 bases match TRBD1. Trimming cost V 1 base and J 5 bases; bases outside gene matches: 5. The CDR3 runs to 15 residues. Germline values: CDR1 SGHVS, CDR2 FNYEAQ. In DNA, the CDR3 is TGTGCCAGCAGCTTAGGGACAGGGGATGGGTATGGCTACACCTTC. Amino acid sequence: CASSLGTGDGYGYTF.

In its sample, this clone was seen once. The CDR3 loop is CASSKGRGRYWETQYF. CDR3 coding DNA: TGTGCCAGCAGCAAAGGGAGGGGGCGATATTGGGAGACCCAGTACTTC. J is TRBJ2-5 and V is TRBV21-1; TRBD1 reflects the table's D call only, with no check against the DNA. TRBV21-1 corresponds to a pseudogene. The CDR3 is 16 amino acids.

The chain recombines TRBV5-1 with TRBJ1-6, with 9 bases matching TRBD1. The CDR3 runs to 14 residues. CDR1 and CDR2 from the germline V gene are SGHRS and YFSETQ. The V segment lost 4 bases and the J segment 7 bases; nucleotides outside the gene matches: 3. CDR3 in DNA: TGCGCCAGCAGCCTAGGACAGGGGAATTCACCCCTCCACTTT. This gives the protein CASSLGQGNSPLHF.

The V call is TRBV6-5, the J call TRBJ2-3; 11 positions match TRBD2. The J segment lost 6 bases and the V segment lost 4 bases, leaving 3 bases of the junction unmatched. The CDR3 runs 14 residues. The germline V gene encodes CDR1 MNHEY and CDR2 SVGAGI. CDR3 sequence reads: CASSSGTSGDTQYF. In DNA form, the CDR3 reads TGTGCCAGCAGTTCCGGGACTAGCGGCGATACGCAGTATTTT.

V usage is TRBV4-1 and J usage is TRBJ2-5; D remains ambiguous. The germline CDR1 and CDR2 sequences are MGHRA and YSYEKL. The V gene lost 4 bases and the J gene lost 5 bases, with 11 bases spanning the gap. This CDR3 region has 13 residues. In DNA, the CDR3 is TGCGCCAGCAGCCTGTTCTTTGAGGAGACCCAGTACTTC. Translation gives CASSLFFEETQYF.